This entry lists 3 T cell receptor beta chains sequenced from one sample in a study of cytomegalovirus exposure and HLA in healthy donors. The PCR had 60 Vbeta and 13 Jbeta primers. Assay: immunoSEQ multiplex PCR; the TCRdb copy retains only in-frame clones and omits some. The table shows 54,000 or so clones, with about 73% occurring only once. Sequencing input: PBMCs. These receptors all stem from a woman aged 60-75 years in good health and CMV-seropositive.

By share, this clone ranks as medium-sized (0.01 to 0.1%). This CDR3 is also generated by other DNA sequences in the sample. The chain is built from TRBV4-3 and TRBJ2-7, with a tentative D call TRBD1 (6 bases). The CDR3 has 14 residues. Germline V gene data show CDR1 as LGHNA and CDR2 as YSLEER. V dropped 0 bases and J dropped 1 base, with 7 bases sitting between them. The CDR3 region is CASSQDGTSYEQYF. CDR3 sequence (DNA): TGCGCCAGCAGCCAAGATGGGACATCCTACGAGCAGTACTTC.

V is TRBV7-6 and J is TRBJ2-7; D might be TRBD2 (5 bases). The germline CDR1 and CDR2 sequences are SGHVS and FNYEAQ. With 3 bases removed from V and 3 bases from J, the gap between germline ends came to 9 bases. The CDR3 spans 13 residues. CDR3 region: CASSLGDLYEQYF. CDR3 sequence (DNA): TGTGCCAGCAGCTTGGGAGACCTCTACGAGCAGTACTTC.

Remarks on this clone: At one end the junction does not follow the germline gene, possibly because of a read error. The V gene is TRBV7-9, the J gene TRBJ1-1; no definite D call. Germline-derived CDR1 and CDR2 are SEHNR and FQNEAQ (reference sequence). The CDR3 loop spans 12 amino acids. CDR3 loop: CSSSLGPAEAFF. CDR3 in DNA: TGTTCCAGCAGCTTAGGGCCAGCTGAAGCTTTCTTT.